A selection of T cell receptor beta chains follows, all from one sample in a study of T cell responses to AZD1222 COVID-19 vaccine. Measured with immunoSEQ multiplex PCR; TCRdb has only the in-frame clones, and not every one. The sample yields around 140,000 clones, roughly nine tenths seen once. The specimen was peripheral blood, collected 28 days after the second AZD1222 dose. These receptors were collected from an adult who received the AZD1222 COVID-19 vaccine. The CDR3 runs from the conserved cysteine through the conserved F or W. Each record gives: D gene, V gene, clone size, J gene, CDR3 protein, CDR3 DNA. D genes are given only for firm matches. Size is stated for part of the rows, as once, few or many counts, or as a class when the clone is expanded.

NA	TRBV7-2	NA	TRBJ1-2	CASSLDRTSRSGYTF	TGTGCCAGCAGCTTAGACCGGACCTCCCGAAGTGGCTACACCTTC
NA	TRBV7-8	NA	TRBJ1-1	CASSLRTVELSEAFF	TGTGCCAGCAGCTTAAGGACAGTGGAGTTATCTGAAGCTTTCTTT
TRBD2	TRBV6-5	NA	TRBJ2-1	CASSYGAGVANEQFF	TGTGCCAGCAGTTACGGGGCGGGAGTAGCAAATGAGCAGTTCTTC
NA	TRBV3-1/TRBV3-2	NA	TRBJ2-7	CASSQDKIQQYF	TGTGCCAGCAGCCAAGATAAGATTCAGCAGTACTTC
NA	TRBV5-4	NA	TRBJ2-5	CASSSIQSNQETQYF	TGTGCCAGCAGCTCAATCCAGTCGAACCAAGAGACCCAGTACTTC
NA	TRBV4-1	NA	TRBJ1-5	CASSQVDGNQPQHF	TGCGCCAGCAGCCAAGTTGATGGGAATCAGCCCCAGCATTTT
TRBD1	TRBV28	NA	TRBJ1-2	CASSLSTRGDSNYGYTF	TGTGCCAGCAGTTTATCTACCCGGGGGGACAGTAACTATGGCTACACCTTC
NA	TRBV5-4	NA	TRBJ1-6	CASSLSFPNSPLHF	TGTGCCAGCAGCTTGTCTTTCCCCAATTCACCCCTCCACTTT
TRBD1	TRBV10-3	few	TRBJ1-1	CAISARDSGNTEAFF	TGTGCCATCAGTGCCCGGGACAGCGGGAACACTGAAGCTTTCTTT
NA	TRBV28	NA	TRBJ1-2	CASSALYGYTF	TGTGCCAGCAGTGCCCTCTATGGCTACACCTTC
TRBD1	TRBV5-1	NA	TRBJ1-6	CASSYGTGGDSPLHF	TGCGCCAGCAGCTACGGGACAGGGGGCGATTCACCCCTCCACTTT
NA	TRBV29-1	once	TRBJ1-2	CSVNPRGTYGYTF	TGCAGCGTTAACCCCAGGGGAACCTATGGCTACACCTTC
NA	TRBV15	NA	TRBJ1-2	CATSRGPTSQDYGYTF	TGTGCCACCAGCAGAGGTCCGACCTCCCAAGATTATGGCTACACCTTC
NA	TRBV7-3	once	TRBJ2-2	CASSSRTTGELFF	TGTGCCAGCAGCTCGCGGACAACCGGGGAGCTGTTTTTT
NA	TRBV6-5	NA	TRBJ2-2	CASSYSRQTGELFF	TGTGCCAGCAGTTACTCCCGGCAGACCGGGGAGCTGTTTTTT
NA	TRBV2	NA	TRBJ2-5	CASKPPEMETQYF	TGTGCCAGCAAGCCCCCGGAGATGGAGACCCAGTACTTC
NA	TRBV12-3/TRBV12-4	NA	TRBJ1-1	CASSLAGRTEAFF	TGTGCCAGCAGTTTAGCTGGTCGCACTGAAGCTTTCTTT
TRBD2	TRBV4-2	NA	TRBJ2-2	CASSQEGAGVFIGELFF	TGTGCCAGCAGCCAAGAAGGAGCGGGAGTTTTCATCGGGGAGCTGTTTTTT
NA	TRBV19	NA	TRBJ1-5	CASSIGRPQHF	TGTGCCAGTAGTATTGGACGGCCCCAGCATTTT
TRBD1	TRBV28	NA	TRBJ1-3	CASSLPLAGQSSGNTIYF	TGTGCCAGCAGTTTACCCCTAGCGGGACAGAGCTCTGGAAACACCATATATTTT
TRBD1	TRBV7-2	NA	TRBJ1-1	CASSLVGQGGTEAFF	TGTGCCAGCAGCCTAGTAGGACAGGGCGGCACTGAAGCTTTCTTT
TRBD2	TRBV5-4	NA	TRBJ2-3	CAGKDLAGGRPDTQYF	TGTGCCGGCAAAGATTTAGCGGGAGGACGTCCAGATACGCAGTATTTT
NA	TRBV6-1	few	TRBJ1-5	CASSEFKGQHF	TGTGCCAGCAGTGAGTTTAAGGGTCAGCATTTT
TRBD1	TRBV7-2	NA	TRBJ2-7	CASSVDRGRTYEQYF	TGTGCCAGCAGCGTTGACAGGGGGCGGACCTACGAGCAGTACTTC
NA	TRBV15	NA	TRBJ2-2	CATSRDLQAGELFF	TGTGCCACCAGCAGAGATCTGCAGGCCGGGGAGCTGTTTTTT
NA	TRBV7-9	NA	TRBJ1-1	CASSLAGTLNTEAFF	TGTGCCAGCAGCTTAGCTGGGACACTGAACACTGAAGCTTTCTTT
TRBD1	TRBV28	NA	TRBJ1-5	CASRPTGGGQPQHF	TGTGCCAGCAGGCCTACAGGGGGCGGACAGCCCCAGCATTTT
TRBD1	TRBV30	once	TRBJ1-4	CAWSAGQREKLFF	TGTGCCTGGAGTGCGGGACAGCGTGAAAAACTGTTTTTT
NA	TRBV2	NA	TRBJ2-4	CASSVTLAKNIQYF	TGTGCCAGCAGTGTGACCTTAGCCAAAAACATTCAGTACTTC
NA	TRBV5-1	NA	TRBJ2-2	CASSLRGEQGRELFF	TGCGCCAGCAGCTTACGGGGGGAACAGGGCCGGGAGCTGTTTTTT
NA	TRBV21-1	once	TRBJ2-4	CASVGGLAKNIQYF	TGTGCCAGCGTAGGGGGGCTAGCCAAAAACATTCAGTACTTC
NA	TRBV7-3	NA	TRBJ2-1	CASSSDNEQFF	TGTGCCAGCAGCTCAGACAATGAGCAGTTCTTC
TRBD2	TRBV2	NA	TRBJ2-7	CASSGRGAGGREQYF	TGTGCCAGCAGCGGACGGGGGGCGGGAGGACGTGAGCAGTACTTC
TRBD2	TRBV24-1	NA	TRBJ2-1	CATSDPRAGGPNEQFF	TGTGCCACCAGTGACCCAAGGGCGGGGGGCCCTAATGAGCAGTTCTTC
NA	TRBV10-3	NA	TRBJ1-1	CAITGSLNTEAFF	TGTGCCATCACCGGGAGCTTGAACACTGAAGCTTTCTTT
TRBD1	TRBV9	NA	TRBJ1-5	CASGQGGQPQHF	TGTGCCAGCGGACAGGGGGGTCAGCCCCAGCATTTT
NA	TRBV6-6	NA	TRBJ1-2	CASSPPMKGGYTF	TGTGCCAGCAGTCCCCCAATGAAGGGAGGCTACACCTTC
NA	TRBV28	NA	TRBJ2-7	CASSLFGTTYEQYF	TGTGCCAGCAGTTTATTCGGAACTACGTACGAGCAGTACTTC
NA	TRBV14	NA	TRBJ1-3	CASSQEGWSGNTIYF	TGTGCCAGCAGCCAAGAAGGGTGGTCTGGAAACACCATATATTTT
NA	TRBV6-1	NA	TRBJ2-1	CASSDGGAAGVKHNEQFF	TGTGCCAGCAGTGATGGGGGGGCGGCCGGGGTTAAGCACAATGAGCAGTTCTTC
TRBD1	TRBV28	once	TRBJ1-3	CASSSGQGYRNTIYF	TGTGCCAGCAGTTCGGGACAGGGGTATAGAAACACCATATATTTT
NA	TRBV6-5	once	TRBJ2-3	CATRTGPSTDTQYF	TGTGCCACCCGCACAGGGCCTAGCACAGATACGCAGTATTTT
TRBD1	TRBV15	once	TRBJ1-6	CATRRGQGESPLHF	TGTGCCACCAGAAGGGGACAGGGTGAATCACCCCTCCACTTT
NA	TRBV7-3	NA	TRBJ2-1	CASSFGSSSGYNEQFF	TGTGCCAGCAGCTTCGGGAGCTCAAGCGGTTACAATGAGCAGTTCTTC
TRBD1	TRBV18	NA	TRBJ1-5	CASSPVMTGVGQPQHF	TGTGCCAGCTCACCAGTGATGACAGGGGTGGGGCAGCCCCAGCATTTT
NA	TRBV7-2	NA	TRBJ2-6	CASSLRVSGANVLTF	TGTGCCAGCAGCCTACGGGTTTCTGGGGCCAACGTCCTGACTTTC
TRBD1	TRBV7-9	NA	TRBJ1-5	CASSQTGGGQPQHF	TGTGCCAGCAGCCAAACAGGGGGCGGTCAGCCCCAGCATTTT
NA	TRBV21-1	NA	TRBJ2-4	CASSSLRLADSKNIQYF	TGTGCCAGCAGCAGCCTTCGACTAGCGGATTCCAAAAACATTCAGTACTTC
NA	TRBV7-9	once	TRBJ2-3	CASSPGLSYTDTQYF	TGTGCCAGCAGCCCCGGACTCTCATACACAGATACGCAGTATTTT
NA	TRBV6-5	NA	TRBJ1-3	CASSYSEAGAGNTIYF	TGTGCCAGCAGTTACTCGGAGGCAGGAGCTGGAAACACCATATATTTT
NA	TRBV9	NA	TRBJ1-5	CASSVAGSGQPQHF	TGTGCCAGCAGCGTAGCTGGTTCGGGACAGCCCCAGCATTTT
NA	TRBV28	NA	TRBJ1-1	CASSALTEAFF	TGTGCCAGCAGTGCCCTCACTGAAGCTTTCTTT
NA	TRBV5-5	NA	TRBJ1-1	CASSLYGDTEAFF	TGTGCCAGCAGCTTGTATGGGGATACTGAAGCTTTCTTT
NA	TRBV29-1	NA	TRBJ1-1	CSVPHSHFTEAFF	TGCAGCGTCCCACATAGCCACTTCACTGAAGCTTTCTTT
NA	TRBV2	NA	TRBJ1-5	CASRPGPSGRNQPQHF	TGTGCCAGCAGGCCCGGCCCCTCGGGGAGGAATCAGCCCCAGCATTTT